Below, 22 T cell receptor beta chains from the same sample are listed, as sequenced in a study of blood T cell repertoires in COVID-19. The method was immunoSEQ multiplex PCR; TCRdb's version includes in-frame clones alone and lacks a portion of them. The table has around 94,000 clones, just under 85% seen once. The sequencing sample was made of peripheral blood. The receptor set was obtained from a middle-aged man with active or convalescent COVID-19.

The chain joins TRBV6-2 or TRBV6-3 to TRBJ2-3; 11 bases line up with TRBD2. Germline loops: CDR1 MNHEY, CDR2 SVGEGT. V gave up 4 bases and J gave up 4 bases; unmatched junction bases: 7. The CDR3 extends over 16 amino acids. The CDR3 reads CASSFASGGFADTQYF. DNA for the CDR3: TGTGCCAGCAGTTTCGCTAGCGGGGGGTTTGCAGATACGCAGTATTTT.

The chain recombines TRBV19 with TRBJ2-7, with D perhaps matching TRBD2 (6 bases). Trimming shortened V by 5 bases and J by 3 bases, and 14 bases separated the two germline ends. From germline, CDR1 is LNHDA and CDR2 SQIVND (reference sequence). CDR3 length equals 14 residues. This CDR3 reads CASSPRGLIYEQYF. CDR3 DNA: TGTGCCAGTAGTCCGCGGGGCCTTATCTACGAGCAGTACTTC.

This rearrangement joins TRBV6-2 or TRBV6-3 to TRBJ2-7; 9 bases line up with TRBD1. V was clipped by 4 bases and J by 3 bases; unmatched bases: 7. Germline-derived CDR1 and CDR2 are MNHEY and SVGEGT. The CDR3 extends over 15 amino acids. The CDR3 bases are TGTGCCAGCAGTTCCCCGGGACAGGGAAGCTACGAGCAGTACTTC. The encoded protein is CASSSPGQGSYEQYF.

CDR3 coding DNA: TGTGCCAGCAGCTTGGTCCTAGCGGGGGGTTACAATGAGCAGTTCTTC. The encoded protein is CASSLVLAGGYNEQFF. The genes are TRBV5-6 and TRBJ2-1, with TRBD2 matching over 11 bases. The CDR3 sequence is 16 residues long. The germline gives CDR1 SGHDT, CDR2 YYEEEE. The trim removed 0 bases at V and 4 bases at J, leaving 3 bases unmatched.

This chain joins TRBV7-2 and TRBJ1-4; 7 nucleotides match TRBD1. The CDR3 covers 16 residues. Unmatched junction bases numbered 16, after V lost 5 bases and J lost 10 bases. CDR1 is SGHTA and CDR2 is FQGNSA in the germline V gene. The CDR3 protein is CASSPRGTAGGGKLFF. CDR3 DNA sequence: TGTGCCAGCAGCCCCCGGGGGACAGCCGGTGGGGGAAAACTGTTTTTT.

The rearrangement uses TRBV7-3 and TRBJ2-1; 9 bases line up with TRBD1. Looked up from germline, CDR1 is SGHTA and CDR2 is FQGTGA. Trimming took 8 bases from V and 10 from J; bases not matched to a gene: 9. This CDR3 comprises 13 residues. The CDR3 here is CASSDRGEREQFF. CDR3 nucleotides: TGTGCCAGCTCGGACAGGGGTGAGCGAGAGCAGTTCTTC.

CDR3 in amino acids: CASSQDQRGVPYNEQFF. CDR3 nucleotides: TGCGCCAGCAGCCAAGACCAAAGAGGAGTCCCCTACAATGAGCAGTTCTTC. The J gene is TRBJ2-1, the V gene TRBV4-1; no clear D gene. With 0 bases removed from V and 2 bases from J, the gap between germline ends came to 14 bases. The CDR3 totals 17 residues. Per the germline V gene, CDR1 is MGHRA and CDR2 is YSYEKL.

This clone was detected only a few times. The chain links TRBV3-1 (or the pseudogene TRBV3-2) to TRBJ1-2, with a tentative D call TRBD1 (6 bases). Germline CDR1 reads LGHDT; CDR2 reads YNNKEL (reference sequence). The CDR3 length is 15 residues. Deletions cut 0 bases from V and 4 bases from J, with 12 bases between. For the CDR3, the DNA is TGTGCCAGCAGCCAAGATCAGGGGCGCGTCTATGGCTACACCTTC. Translating it yields CASSQDQGRVYGYTF.

The rearrangement uses TRBV19 and TRBJ2-2; 15 bases map to TRBD2. Germline lookup yields CDR1 LNHDA and CDR2 SQIVND (reference sequence). This CDR3 has 17 amino acids. Trimming took 4 bases from V and 6 from J; bases not matched to a gene: 6. The CDR3 sequence: CASSRRTSGGAPGELFF. Here the CDR3 DNA reads TGTGCCAGTAGTAGAAGGACTAGCGGGGGGGCGCCCGGGGAGCTGTTTTTT.

The V call is TRBV14, the J call TRBJ1-3, with D possibly TRBD1 on 5 matching bases. CDR1 and CDR2 from the germline V gene are SGHDN and FVKESK. The ends were cut back, 4 bases at V and 6 bases at J, with 16 bases in the middle. The CDR3 is 15 residues long. CDR3 region: CASSRWQGMENTIYF. In DNA form, the CDR3 reads TGTGCCAGCAGCCGATGGCAGGGAATGGAAAACACCATATATTTT.

This chain uses TRBV12-3 or TRBV12-4 with TRBJ1-2; D gene unclear. The CDR3 sequence is 12 residues long. With 5 bases removed from V and 5 bases from J, the gap between germline ends came to 9 bases. CDR3 bases: TGTGCCAGCAGTGAGGGAGTATATGGCTACACCTTC. Its translation is CASSEGVYGYTF.

The chain has TRBV14 and TRBJ1-2; D is unresolved. Germline V lookup: CDR1 SGHDN, CDR2 FVKESK. Trimming cost V 6 bases and J 8 bases, with 19 bases left between them. This CDR3 contains 14 residues. The CDR3 DNA reads as TGTGCCAGCAGTCGTACGGTGGGGAGCATGGGCTACACCTTC. It encodes CASSRTVGSMGYTF.

V is TRBV18 and J is TRBJ1-2; TRBD1 is a possible D gene (6 bases). In germline, CDR1 is KGHSH, CDR2 LQKENI. V dropped 2 bases and J dropped 6 bases, with 19 bases sitting between them. The CDR3 extends over 16 amino acids. The CDR3 sequence: CASSPATGSDLHGYTF. The CDR3 DNA reads as TGTGCCAGCTCACCAGCTACAGGGAGTGACTTGCATGGCTACACCTTC.

The V call is TRBV12-3 or TRBV12-4, the J call TRBJ2-5; 7 bases align to TRBD2. The J segment lost 5 bases and the V segment lost 6 bases, leaving 3 bases of the junction unmatched. The length of the CDR3 is 12 residues. CDR3 loop: CASRTSLETQYF. Written as DNA, the CDR3 is TGTGCCAGCAGGACTAGCCTGGAGACCCAGTACTTC.

The chain couples TRBV18 to TRBJ1-6; no clear D gene. The CDR3 loop spans 17 amino acids. CDR1 is KGHSH, CDR2 LQKENI, per germline. The V end lost 2 bases, the J end lost 5 bases, and 16 bases lay between the germline ends. CDR3 coding DNA: TGTGCCAGCTCACCAATCATTCTACAGAGGGATAATTCACCCCTCCACTTT. Protein sequence: CASSPIILQRDNSPLHF. The variable domain in full, with the rest retrieved from reference TRBV18 and TRBJ1-6, is NAGVMQNPRHLVRRRGQEARLRCSPMKGHSHVYWYRQLPEEGLKFMVYLQKENIIDESGMPKERFSAEFPKEGPSILRIQQVVRGDSAAYFCASSPIILQRDNSPLHFGNGTRLTVT.

This clone was recorded only once. The rearrangement links TRBV5-4 to TRBJ2-5, with 14 bases fitting TRBD2. V shed 4 bases and J 4 bases; nucleotides not matched to a gene: 3. CDR1 SGHNT and CDR2 YYREEE come from the germline V gene (reference sequence). The CDR3 is 15 residues long. CDR3: CASSTGTSGGETQYF. The CDR3, as DNA: TGTGCCAGCAGCACGGGGACTAGCGGGGGAGAGACCCAGTACTTC.

The J gene is TRBJ1-2, the V gene TRBV10-3, with D possibly TRBD1 on 5 matching bases. CDR3 length equals 13 residues. Trimming took 7 bases from V and 7 from J, leaving 16 bases between them. The germline V gene encodes CDR1 ENHRY and CDR2 SYGVKD. The CDR3 loop is CAINLRAEGGYTF. For the CDR3, the DNA is TGTGCCATCAACCTCAGGGCGGAGGGTGGCTACACCTTC.

The chain couples TRBV10-1 to TRBJ2-1, with TRBD2 identical over 7 bases. The J segment lost 6 bases and the V segment lost 1 base, leaving 6 bases of the junction unmatched. CDR3 length: 15 residues. Per germline, CDR1 WNHNN and CDR2 SYGVQD (reference sequence). The CDR3 coding sequence is TGCGCCAGCAGTGAGTTGGCTAGCGGTTTCAATGAGCAGTTCTTC. Residues: CASSELASGFNEQFF.

This clone has a single count. The chain uses TRBV7-2 and TRBJ2-1, with 10 nucleotides matching TRBD2. The CDR3 is 16 residues long. Germline V gene lookup returns CDR1 SGHTA and CDR2 FQGNSA. Trimming took 1 base from V and 3 from J; bases not matched to a gene: 3. This CDR3 reads CASSLVWTSGYNEQFF. CDR3 coding DNA: TGTGCCAGCAGCTTAGTTTGGACTAGCGGCTACAATGAGCAGTTCTTC.

This rearrangement joins TRBV6-1 to TRBJ1-2, with D unresolved. With 4 bases removed from V and 0 bases from J, the gap between germline ends came to 18 bases. The germline V gene encodes CDR1 MNHNS and CDR2 SASEGT. CDR3 size: 17 residues. The CDR3 nucleotides read TGTGCCAGCAGTGTCCTGACGCTGACAACAACTAACTATGGCTACACCTTC. Amino acids: CASSVLTLTTTNYGYTF.

This clone was found a few times. The chain employs TRBV6-1 and TRBJ1-2; perhaps TRBD1 as D (5 bases). The V gene lost 1 base and the J gene lost 5 bases, with 14 bases spanning the gap. The germline V gene has CDR1 MNHNS and CDR2 SASEGT. This CDR3 comprises 15 residues. The CDR3: CASSEGSGTRYGYTF. The CDR3 DNA sequence: TGTGCCAGCAGTGAAGGATCCGGGACTAGGTATGGCTACACCTTC.

Regarding this clone: At one boundary the junction diverges from the germline segment, which might be a read error. The V call is TRBV2, the J call TRBJ2-2; TRBD2 matches 11 bases. Per the germline V gene, CDR1 is SNHLY and CDR2 is FYNNEI. This CDR3 has 15 amino acids. CDR3 region: CASRQTSGNIGELFF. The CDR3 bases are TGTGCCAGCAGACAGACTAGCGGGAACATCGGGGAGCTGTTTTTT.